The next 11 T cell receptor beta chains were all read from a single sample in a study of T cell responses to AZD1222 COVID-19 vaccine. Assay used: immunoSEQ multiplex PCR; TCRdb lists only in-frame clones, some missing. The sample consists of 140,000 to 150,000 clones, around 90% of them appearing once. Sequencing was performed on peripheral blood, taken on day 0 of MenACWY control vaccination. The receptors were sampled from an adult in good health.

The chain links TRBV13 to TRBJ1-2; D remains unclear. Deletions cut 2 bases from V and 2 bases from J, with 9 bases between. The CDR3 loop spans 14 amino acids. From germline, CDR1 is PRHDT and CDR2 FYEKMQ (reference sequence). CDR3 in amino acids: CASSLSGRNYGYTF. As DNA, the CDR3 is TGTGCCAGCAGCTTAAGTGGAAGAAACTATGGCTACACCTTC. The full variable domain, completed using reference TRBV13 and TRBJ1-2, is AAGVIQSPRHLIKEKRETATLKCYPIPRHDTVYWYQQGPGQDPQFLISFYEKMQSDKGSIPDRFSAQQFSDYHSELNMSSLELGDSALYFCASSLSGRNYGYTFGSGTRLTVV.

V and J are TRBV9 and TRBJ1-5; maybe TRBD1 (5 bases). There are 15 residues in the CDR3. Deletions cut 4 bases from V and 3 bases from J, with 14 bases between. The germline V gene has CDR1 SGDLS and CDR2 YYNGEE. The CDR3 reads CASSPQLRDNQPQHF. CDR3 coding DNA: TGTGCCAGCAGCCCCCAACTCAGGGACAATCAGCCCCAGCATTTT.

V and J are TRBV27 and TRBJ2-5, with 9 bases identical to TRBD2. The CDR3 sequence is 15 residues long. Losses at the gene ends were 3 bases for V and 5 bases for J; bases not matched to a gene: 7. CDR1 is MNHEY and CDR2 is SMNVEV in the germline V gene (reference sequence). CDR3 residues: CASSLYSGSQETQYF. DNA of the CDR3: TGTGCCAGCAGTTTGTATAGCGGGAGCCAGGAGACCCAGTACTTC.

The chain links TRBV27 to TRBJ2-1, with a weak D call TRBD1 (5 bases). This CDR3 comprises 18 residues. Trimming shortened V by 0 bases and J by 0 bases, and 15 bases separated the two germline ends. Germline CDR1 and CDR2: MNHEY and SMNVEV (reference sequence). CDR3 amino acids: CASSLSDIRGSSYNEQFF. For the CDR3, the DNA is TGTGCCAGCAGTTTATCGGACATTAGGGGTAGCTCCTACAATGAGCAGTTCTTC.

This clone was observed a single time. This sequence joins TRBV19 and TRBJ2-7; a possible D gene is TRBD1 (6 bases). The CDR3 spans 15 residues. Deletions cut 6 bases from V and 2 bases from J, with 17 bases between. Germline V gene sequence: CDR1 LNHDA, CDR2 SQIVND (reference sequence). CDR3 coding DNA: TGTGCCAGTAGCCAAGCCCGCCGGACAGCCTACGAGCAGTACTTC. Translating it yields CASSQARRTAYEQYF.

V gene TRBV6-5 combines with J gene TRBJ2-7; D is uncertain. The germline V gene encodes CDR1 MNHEY and CDR2 SVGAGI. The CDR3 extends over 14 amino acids. Trimming took off 7 bases at V and 5 bases at J, with 18 bases between the two ends. The CDR3 protein is CASNTRGERDEQYF. The DNA of the CDR3 is TGTGCCAGCAACACGCGTGGGGAAAGGGACGAGCAGTACTTC.

This chain joins TRBV13 and TRBJ1-2, with 8 bases fitting TRBD1. Trimming took 5 bases from V and 8 from J; bases not matched to a gene: 7. From germline, CDR1 is PRHDT and CDR2 FYEKMQ (reference sequence). The CDR3 sequence is 13 residues long. The CDR3 loop reads CASSPRQGRGYTF. The CDR3 DNA reads TGTGCCAGCAGCCCCAGACAGGGGAGAGGCTACACCTTC.

The chain employs TRBV5-6 and TRBJ1-3; perhaps TRBD1 as D (5 bases). The CDR3 contains 16 residues. V shed 6 bases and J shed 0 bases, with 16 bases lying between them. Germline V gene lookup returns CDR1 SGHDT and CDR2 YYEEEE. The CDR3 protein is CASNRGGANSGNTIYF. DNA of the CDR3: TGTGCCAGCAACAGAGGTGGGGCAAACTCTGGAAACACCATATATTTT. Looking up the rest from reference TRBV5-6 and TRBJ1-3 gives the full variable domain: DAGVTQSPTHLIKTRGQQVTLRCSPKSGHDTVSWYQQALGQGPQFIFQYYEEEERQRGNFPDRFSGHQFPNYSSELNVNALLLGDSALYLCASNRGGANSGNTIYFGEGSWLTVV.

The chain combines TRBV15 with TRBJ2-7, with no clear D. The CDR3 loop spans 14 amino acids. Trimming shortened V by 0 bases and J by 4 bases, and 10 bases separated the two germline ends. The germline V gene encodes CDR1 LNHNV and CDR2 YYDKDF (reference sequence). As DNA, the CDR3 is TGTGCCACCAGCAGAGAACGGAGAAATTACGAGCAGTACTTC. Translating it yields CATSRERRNYEQYF. The whole variable domain, filled in from reference TRBV15 and TRBJ2-7, reads DAMVIQNPRYQVTQFGKPVTLSCSQTLNHNVMYWYQQKSSQAPKLLFHYYDKDFNNEADTPDNFQSRRPNTSFCFLDIRSPGLGDTAMYLCATSRERRNYEQYFGPGTRLTVT.

The V and J genes are TRBV5-6 and TRBJ2-5, with TRBD2 matching over 13 bases. V lost 4 bases and J lost 5; bases outside the gene matches: 5. There are 15 residues in the CDR3. The germline CDR1 and CDR2 sequences are SGHDT and YYEEEE. CDR3 bases: TGTGCCAGCAGCAGCCCGGGACTAGCGGGGGAGACCCAGTACTTC. As protein: CASSSPGLAGETQYF. Based on the CDR3 plus reference TRBV5-6 and TRBJ2-5, the full variable domain is DAGVTQSPTHLIKTRGQQVTLRCSPKSGHDTVSWYQQALGQGPQFIFQYYEEEERQRGNFPDRFSGHQFPNYSSELNVNALLLGDSALYLCASSSPGLAGETQYFGPGTRLLVL.

The sample holds a few counts of this clone. The chain uses TRBV11-2 and TRBJ1-3, with D unclear. CDR1 is SGHAT, CDR2 FQNNGV, per germline. There are 15 residues in the CDR3. The V end was cut by 0 bases, the J end by 3 bases, with 9 bases between. The CDR3 is CASSLESAGGNTIYF. CDR3 in DNA: TGTGCCAGCAGCTTAGAGTCAGCGGGTGGAAACACCATATATTTT.